This T cell receptor beta chain was identified in a study of control samples from healthy donors and cancer patients. Libraries were prepared by immunoSEQ multiplex PCR; TCRdb keeps only in-frame clonotypes and omits some of them. This table holds approximately 160,000 clones, just over 90% found once. Germline-derived CDR1 and CDR2 are MNHEY and SMNVEV (reference sequence). Deletions cut 2 bases from V and 0 bases from J, with 9 bases between. This CDR3 spans 15 amino acids. Sequencing input: blood. This chain uses TRBV27 with TRBJ2-3; D unclear. The TCR originated in a woman aged 55-75 years in good health. The CDR3 DNA sequence: TGTGCCAGCAGTTTAGGCAGGCCTAGCACAGATACGCAGTATTTT. Protein: CASSLGRPSTDTQYF.